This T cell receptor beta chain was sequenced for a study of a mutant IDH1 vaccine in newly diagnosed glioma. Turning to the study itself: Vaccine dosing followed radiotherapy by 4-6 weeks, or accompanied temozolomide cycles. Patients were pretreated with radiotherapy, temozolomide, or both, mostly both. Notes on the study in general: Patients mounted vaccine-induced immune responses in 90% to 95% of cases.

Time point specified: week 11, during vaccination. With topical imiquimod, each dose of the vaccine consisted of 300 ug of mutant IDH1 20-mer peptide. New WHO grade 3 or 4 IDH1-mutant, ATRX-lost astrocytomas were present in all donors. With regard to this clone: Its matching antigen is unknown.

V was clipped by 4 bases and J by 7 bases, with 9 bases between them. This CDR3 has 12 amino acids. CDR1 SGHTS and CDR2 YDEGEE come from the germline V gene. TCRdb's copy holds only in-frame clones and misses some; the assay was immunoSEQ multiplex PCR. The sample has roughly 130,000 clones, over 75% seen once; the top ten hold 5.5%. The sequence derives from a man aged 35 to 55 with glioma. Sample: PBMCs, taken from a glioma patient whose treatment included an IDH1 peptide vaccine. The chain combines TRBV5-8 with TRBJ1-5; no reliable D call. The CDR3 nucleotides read TGTGCCAGCAGCCTCGACTTCCAGCCCCAGCATTTT. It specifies CASSLDFQPQHF. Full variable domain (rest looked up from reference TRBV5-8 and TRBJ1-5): EAGVTQSPTHLIKTRGQQATLRCSPISGHTSVYWYQQALGLGLQFLLWYDEGEERNRGNFPPRFSGRQFPNYSSELNVNALELEDSALYLCASSLDFQPQHFGDGTRLSIL.